This entry lists 30 T cell receptor beta chains sequenced from one sample in a study of blood T cell repertoires in COVID-19 (dated by TCRdb to 2018 to 2021). Libraries were made using the immunoSEQ multiplex PCR assay. The table comes from immuneACCESS by way of TCRdb, which keeps in-frame sequences with V and J called. Part of the clones is missing from these tables; in studies checked, under half for an unresolved V gene and the rest for unknown reasons. This sample lists hundreds of thousands of clones; about 88% were detected once. 7.1% of the sample is taken by the ten largest. Sequences were obtained from peripheral blood. The receptor source for this set is a woman aged 55-70 years with COVID-19, enrolled during active disease.

This clone has only a few counts. V gene TRBV13 combines with J gene TRBJ1-6; possible D gene TRBD1, 6 bases. Trimming shortened V by 2 bases and J by 0 bases, and 14 bases separated the two germline ends. There are 18 residues in the CDR3. Per germline, CDR1 PRHDT and CDR2 FYEKMQ (reference sequence). CDR3 protein: CASSLRGDRSSYNSPLHF. In nucleotides, the CDR3 is TGTGCCAGCAGCTTAAGGGGTGACAGGAGCTCCTATAATTCACCCCTCCACTTT.

The genes are TRBV9 and TRBJ2-1; 7 bases fit TRBD2. V dropped 0 bases and J dropped 7; count of bases not matched to a gene: 10. CDR3 length: 16 residues. In germline, CDR1 is SGDLS, CDR2 YYNGEE. CDR3: CASSVVERGPRNEQFF. In DNA, the CDR3 is TGTGCCAGCAGCGTAGTGGAGCGGGGCCCGAGGAATGAGCAGTTCTTC.

The genes are TRBV6-5 and TRBJ2-5, with TRBD2 matching 8 bases. V was clipped by 5 bases and J by 10 bases; unmatched bases: 6. From germline, CDR1 is MNHEY and CDR2 SVGAGI. CDR3 length: 12 amino acids. The CDR3 bases are TGTGCCAGCAGTCTAGAGGCGGGAGGCCAGTACTTC. Protein: CASSLEAGGQYF.

This clone showed up just once. The chain carries TRBV7-9 and TRBJ1-1; 7 bases line up with TRBD1. The CDR3 has 12 residues. Germline CDR1 and CDR2: SEHNR and FQNEAQ (reference sequence). V shed 10 bases and J 1 base; nucleotides not matched to a gene: 3. Here the CDR3 reads CATHRGNTEAFF. The CDR3 DNA is TGTGCCACCCACAGGGGGAACACTGAAGCTTTCTTT.

The V gene is TRBV2, the J gene TRBJ1-4; D call uncertain. This CDR3 has 13 residues. The germline gives CDR1 SNHLY, CDR2 FYNNEI. Between the trimmed V and J ends, which lost 2 bases and 8 bases, there was a span of 9 bases. For the CDR3, the DNA is TGTGCCAGCAGTGAAATCATACGGGAAAAACTGTTTTTT. Translation: CASSEIIREKLFF.

The chain has TRBV19 and TRBJ2-7, with 7 bases fitting TRBD1. The J segment lost 5 bases and the V segment lost 3 bases, leaving 4 bases of the junction unmatched. Germline values: CDR1 LNHDA, CDR2 SQIVND (reference sequence). The CDR3 loop spans 13 amino acids. CDR3 nucleotides: TGTGCCAGTAGTATGACAGGGACGAACGAGCAGTACTTC. It yields the protein CASSMTGTNEQYF.

The chain recombines TRBV5-4 with TRBJ2-7, with TRBD1 as a possible D gene (6 bases). Germline CDR1 reads SGHNT; CDR2 reads YYREEE (reference sequence). This CDR3 is built from 12 residues. Trimming shortened V by 4 bases and J by 5 bases, and 10 bases separated the two germline ends. The CDR3 nucleotides read TGTGCCAGCAGCCTAACAGGGAACGAGCAGTACTTC. Encoded protein: CASSLTGNEQYF.

The chain uses TRBV6-5 and TRBJ2-7, with 7 bases that match TRBD1. The CDR3 runs to 13 residues. The germline CDR1 and CDR2 sequences are MNHEY and SVGAGI. Trimming at V came to 9 bases and at J to 6 bases, leaving 11 bases not matched to a gene. Here the CDR3 reads CASRDSLWSEQYF. CDR3 coding DNA: TGTGCCAGTAGGGACAGCCTCTGGAGCGAGCAGTACTTC.

This chain joins TRBV30 and TRBJ1-2; 9 nucleotides match TRBD1. Germline V CDR1 and CDR2: GTSNPN, SVGIG (reference sequence). V was clipped by 2 bases and J by 8 bases; unmatched bases: 3. This CDR3 is built from 12 residues. CDR3 residues: CAWSRTGEGYTF. As DNA, the CDR3 is TGTGCCTGGAGTCGGACAGGGGAAGGCTACACCTTC. The complete variable domain, with remaining parts taken from reference TRBV30 and TRBJ1-2, reads SQTIHQWPATLVQPVGSPLSLECTVEGTSNPNLYWYRQAAGRGLQLLFYSVGIGQISSEVPQNLSASRPQDRQFILSSKKLLLSDSGFYLCAWSRTGEGYTFGSGTRLTVV.

V is TRBV20-1 and J is TRBJ2-3, with a tentative D call TRBD1 (6 bases). Trimming left V 3 bases short and J 1 base short, with 17 bases between. The V gene's germline CDR1 is DFQATT and CDR2 SNEGSKA (reference sequence). This CDR3 contains 16 residues. The CDR3 region is CSASLSTGRRTDTQYF. CDR3 coding DNA: TGCAGTGCTAGTCTCTCAACAGGGCGGCGCACAGATACGCAGTATTTT.

This sequence joins TRBV5-1 and TRBJ1-1; possible D gene TRBD1, 5 bases. Trimming stripped 5 bases from V and 3 bases from J, with 20 bases between. Per the germline V gene, CDR1 is SGHRS and CDR2 is YFSETQ. This CDR3 has 16 amino acids. CDR3 in DNA: TGCGCCAGCAGTATTCTGGCCTCAGGCAGGGACACTGAAGCTTTCTTT. Protein product: CASSILASGRDTEAFF.

This chain connects TRBV6-2 or TRBV6-3 to TRBJ1-6, with 7 bases identical to TRBD1. The germline CDR1 and CDR2 sequences are MNHEY and SVGEGT. The CDR3 runs to 16 residues. Trimming removed 2 bases from V and 2 bases from J; junction bases left unmatched: 3. CDR3 bases: TGTGCCAGCAGTTACCGGACAGGCACCTATAATTCACCCCTCCACTTT. The encoded protein is CASSYRTGTYNSPLHF.

J is TRBJ1-5 and V is TRBV19; 9 bases are a match to TRBD1. CDR3 length: 18 amino acids. V lost 1 base, J lost 2 bases, and 9 bases stayed unmatched. Germline V gene sequence: CDR1 LNHDA, CDR2 SQIVND (reference sequence). The CDR3 is CASSIVGQGGGGNQPQHF. The CDR3 DNA is TGTGCCAGTAGTATAGTGGGACAGGGTGGTGGTGGCAATCAGCCCCAGCATTTT.

This chain connects TRBV2 to TRBJ2-7, with TRBD1 identical over 9 bases. CDR1 SNHLY and CDR2 FYNNEI come from the germline V gene. After removal of 7 bases from V and 4 bases from J, the junction contained 11 bases not matched to a gene. The CDR3 runs 15 residues. This CDR3 is CASTDITGGKYEQYF. In DNA, the CDR3 is TGTGCCAGCACCGACATTACAGGGGGCAAGTACGAGCAGTACTTC.

V and J are TRBV18 and TRBJ1-3, with 9 bases lining up with TRBD1. Germline lookup yields CDR1 KGHSH and CDR2 LQKENI. J gave up 7 bases and V 3 bases, and 1 base lay outside the gene matches. CDR3 length equals 13 residues. The CDR3 spells CASSPGQGNTIYF. CDR3 nucleotide sequence: TGTGCCAGCTCACCCGGACAGGGGAACACCATATATTTT.

This chain connects TRBV4-1 to TRBJ2-7, with a possible D match to TRBD2 (6 bases). The CDR3 contains 17 residues. Trimming removed 1 base from V and 1 base from J, with 17 bases in between. Germline-derived CDR1 and CDR2 are MGHRA and YSYEKL. The CDR3 coding sequence is TGCGCCAGCAGCCAAGCCGTTTCGACGGGACTTTCCTACGAGCAGTACTTC. Protein sequence: CASSQAVSTGLSYEQYF.

V is TRBV9 and J is TRBJ1-1; 7 bases are a match to TRBD1. V lost 3 bases, J lost 10 bases, and 6 bases stayed unmatched. The CDR3 extends over 12 amino acids. The germline gives CDR1 SGDLS, CDR2 YYNGEE. The CDR3 DNA reads as TGTGCCAGCAGCGGACCACAGGGGACAGCTTTCTTT. Protein: CASSGPQGTAFF.

The rearrangement joins TRBV10-3 to TRBJ2-7; maybe TRBD1 (6 bases). The germline gives CDR1 ENHRY, CDR2 SYGVKD. The V gene lost 4 bases and the J gene lost 2 bases, with 12 bases spanning the gap. The CDR3 spans 14 residues. The CDR3 reads CAISGRDTTYEQYF. In DNA form, the CDR3 reads TGTGCCATCAGTGGCCGGGACACAACCTACGAGCAGTACTTC.

The rearrangement links TRBV6-5 to TRBJ1-2, with TRBD1 as a possible D gene (6 bases). Trimming took 2 bases from V and 4 from J, leaving 11 bases between them. The germline gives CDR1 MNHEY, CDR2 SVGAGI. The CDR3 contains 14 residues. The CDR3 coding sequence is TGTGCCAGCAGTTACAAACAGGGTGTCTATGGCTACACCTTC. It translates to CASSYKQGVYGYTF.

This chain joins TRBV24-1 and TRBJ2-3; D is possibly TRBD1 (5 bases). Germline V lookup: CDR1 KGHDR, CDR2 SFDVKD. This CDR3 has 15 residues. V was clipped by 6 bases and J by 2 bases, with 14 bases between them. CDR3: CATSHGQMATDTQYF. The CDR3 coding sequence is TGTGCCACCAGTCACGGACAAATGGCCACAGATACGCAGTATTTT.

The genes are TRBV27 and TRBJ1-6; possible D gene TRBD1, 6 bases. CDR1 and CDR2 from the germline V gene are MNHEY and SMNVEV (reference sequence). The CDR3 has 21 amino acids. V lost 7 bases and J lost 7, with 35 bases in between. The CDR3 here is CASTPGQGFWPGPYENSPLHF. CDR3 DNA sequence: TGTGCCAGCACCCCCGGGCAGGGGTTTTGGCCCGGGCCTTATGAGAATTCACCCCTCCACTTT.

The V and J genes are TRBV19 and TRBJ1-2; 9 nucleotides line up with TRBD1. Germline assignment: CDR1 LNHDA and CDR2 SQIVND (reference sequence). The junction had 12 bases not matched to a gene; V was cut back by 6 bases and J by 4 bases. This CDR3 comprises 16 residues. The CDR3 sequence is CASSPTGTGPLYGYTF. The DNA for the CDR3 is TGTGCCAGTAGCCCTACCGGGACAGGGCCCCTCTATGGCTACACCTTC.

This clone was picked up a small number of times. The chain employs TRBV3-1 (or the pseudogene TRBV3-2) and TRBJ2-7; tentative D call: TRBD2 (6 bases). The CDR3 totals 16 residues. Trimming cost V 4 bases and J 2 bases, with 18 bases left between them. The germline CDR1 and CDR2 sequences are LGHDT and YNNKEL (reference sequence). Here the CDR3 DNA reads TGTGCCAGCAGCCTCCCGGGAGAAGGCGCGACCTACGAGCAGTACTTC. This encodes CASSLPGEGATYEQYF.

The V call is TRBV27, the J call TRBJ1-2, with 9 nucleotides matching TRBD1. CDR1 and CDR2 (germline): MNHEY, SMNVEV (reference sequence). This CDR3 is built from 14 residues. V was pared by 5 bases and J by 8 bases, with 9 bases of the junction left unmatched. The CDR3 DNA reads as TGTGCCAGCAGTCCGCTACAGGGGGCTGGGGGCTACACCTTC. It specifies CASSPLQGAGGYTF.

The chain employs TRBV20-1 and TRBJ1-3; D is unclear. Germline CDR1 and CDR2: DFQATT and SNEGSKA (reference sequence). The CDR3 extends over 11 amino acids. Trimming took 5 bases from V and 4 from J, leaving 6 bases between them. The CDR3 DNA is TGCAGTGCTTCCCTAGGAAACACCATATATTTT. This translates into CSASLGNTIYF.

The chain recombines TRBV24-1 with TRBJ2-5; maybe TRBD2 (6 bases). In germline, CDR1 is KGHDR, CDR2 SFDVKD. CDR3 size: 15 residues. The V end lost 3 bases, the J end lost 1 base, and 11 bases lay between the germline ends. The CDR3 protein is CATSDPSGGQETQYF. The CDR3 bases are TGTGCCACCAGTGATCCGTCCGGGGGCCAAGAGACCCAGTACTTC.

The chain recombines TRBV5-1 with TRBJ2-3, with D possibly being TRBD1 (6 bases). This CDR3 spans 15 amino acids. The germline V and J ends were trimmed by 2 bases and 1 base, with 11 bases remaining between them. Germline-derived CDR1 and CDR2 are SGHRS and YFSETQ. DNA of the CDR3: TGCGCCAGCAGCTTACAGGCAGGGGGCACAGATACGCAGTATTTT. Protein sequence: CASSLQAGGTDTQYF.

This clone was recorded only once. The chain has TRBV10-2 and TRBJ2-7; TRBD1 matches at 7 bases. The CDR3 has 13 amino acids. The germline V gene has CDR1 WSHSY and CDR2 SAAADI. The CDR3 here is CASSGLQGETMMV. CDR3 sequence (DNA): TGCGCCAGCAGTGGACTTCAGGGGGAGACTATGATGGTC.

This clone was observed once. The genes are TRBV7-9 and TRBJ1-4; tentative D call: TRBD1 (6 bases). Germline CDR1 and CDR2: SEHNR and FQNEAQ (reference sequence). V was clipped by 3 bases and J by 7 bases, with 27 bases between them. The CDR3 runs 19 residues. The CDR3 sequence: CASSFSSFRGKRVGEKLFF. The CDR3 DNA reads as TGTGCCAGCAGCTTTAGTTCGTTCAGGGGCAAAAGAGTCGGTGAAAAACTGTTTTTT.

This clone was counted a single time. V usage is TRBV3-1 (or the pseudogene TRBV3-2) and J usage is TRBJ1-1; D unclear. Between the trimmed V and J ends, which lost 2 bases and 5 bases, there was a span of 9 bases. CDR3 length: 13 residues. Germline V gene lookup returns CDR1 LGHDT and CDR2 YNNKEL (reference sequence). In DNA form, the CDR3 reads TGTGCCAGCAGCCAACTCAGATGGACTGAAGCTTTCTTT. It encodes CASSQLRWTEAFF.